The 3 T cell receptor beta chains below were found in one sample sequenced in a study of blood T cell repertoires in COVID-19. Clones were read by immunoSEQ multiplex PCR, and TCRdb kept only the in-frame ones, dropping some. The data show about 96,000 clones, about four fifths seen once. Input material: peripheral blood. All receptors derive from a woman aged 55 to 70 with acute or convalescent COVID-19.

The V gene is TRBV28, the J gene TRBJ1-5; 8 bases are a match to TRBD1. Germline V gene sequence: CDR1 MDHEN, CDR2 SYDVKM. V dropped 6 bases and J dropped 4; count of bases not matched to a gene: 5. This CDR3 comprises 14 residues. CDR3 bases: TGTGCCAGCAGCTCCGGACAGGGTAATCAGCCCCAGCATTTT. It yields the protein CASSSGQGNQPQHF.

The CDR3 is CASSVLAGAHDTQYF. DNA for the CDR3: TGTGCCAGCAGTGTCTTAGCGGGGGCCCACGATACGCAGTATTTT. The rearrangement joins TRBV9 to TRBJ2-3; 9 bases map to TRBD2. After removal of 5 bases from V and 6 bases from J, the junction contained 10 bases not matched to a gene. The CDR3 loop spans 15 amino acids. Germline lookup yields CDR1 SGDLS and CDR2 YYNGEE.

This CDR3 reads CASSLSLATYNEQFF. Written as DNA, the CDR3 is TGCGCCAGCAGCTTGAGTCTAGCAACCTACAATGAGCAGTTCTTC. This chain links TRBV5-1 with TRBJ2-1, with D possibly matching TRBD2 (5 bases). Trimming removed 1 base at V and 2 bases at J, with 10 bases between. Germline V gene lookup returns CDR1 SGHRS and CDR2 YFSETQ. The CDR3 loop spans 15 amino acids.